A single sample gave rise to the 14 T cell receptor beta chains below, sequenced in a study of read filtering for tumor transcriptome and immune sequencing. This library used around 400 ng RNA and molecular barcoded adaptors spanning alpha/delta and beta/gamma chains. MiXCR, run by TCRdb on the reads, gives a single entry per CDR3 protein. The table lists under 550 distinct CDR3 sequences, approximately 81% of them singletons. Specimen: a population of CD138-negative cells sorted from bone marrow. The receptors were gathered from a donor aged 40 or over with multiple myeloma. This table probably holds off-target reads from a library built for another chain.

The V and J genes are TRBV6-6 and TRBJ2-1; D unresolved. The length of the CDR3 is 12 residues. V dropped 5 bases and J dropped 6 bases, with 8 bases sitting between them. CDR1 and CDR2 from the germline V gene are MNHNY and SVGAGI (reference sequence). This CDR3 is CASSPYGNEQFF. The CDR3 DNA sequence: TGTGCCAGCAGTCCCTACGGCAATGAGCAGTTCTTC.

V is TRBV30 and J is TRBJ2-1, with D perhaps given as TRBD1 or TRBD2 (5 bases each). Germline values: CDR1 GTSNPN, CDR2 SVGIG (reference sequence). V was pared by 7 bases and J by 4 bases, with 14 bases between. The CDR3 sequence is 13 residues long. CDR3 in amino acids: CAYTGTRYNEQFF. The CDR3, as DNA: TGTGCCTACACCGGGACCCGATACAATGAGCAGTTCTTC. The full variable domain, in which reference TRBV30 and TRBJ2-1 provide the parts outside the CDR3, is SQTIHQWPATLVQPVGSPLSLECTVEGTSNPNLYWYRQAAGRGLQLLFYSVGIGQISSEVPQNLSASRPQDRQFILSSKKLLLSDSGFYLCAYTGTRYNEQFFGPGTRLTVL.

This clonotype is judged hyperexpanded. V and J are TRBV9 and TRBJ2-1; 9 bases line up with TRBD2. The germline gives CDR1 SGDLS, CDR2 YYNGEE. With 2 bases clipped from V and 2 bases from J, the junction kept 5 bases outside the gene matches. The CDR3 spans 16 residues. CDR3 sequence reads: CASSVGGRGPYNEQFF. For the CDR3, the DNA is TGTGCCAGCAGCGTGGGCGGGAGGGGACCCTACAATGAGCAGTTCTTC.

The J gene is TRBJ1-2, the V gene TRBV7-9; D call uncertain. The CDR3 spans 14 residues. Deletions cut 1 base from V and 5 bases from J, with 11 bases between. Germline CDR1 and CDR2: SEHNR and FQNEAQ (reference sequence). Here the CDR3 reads CASSLEAGVYGYTF. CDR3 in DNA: TGTGCCAGCAGCTTAGAGGCAGGTGTTTATGGCTACACCTTC.

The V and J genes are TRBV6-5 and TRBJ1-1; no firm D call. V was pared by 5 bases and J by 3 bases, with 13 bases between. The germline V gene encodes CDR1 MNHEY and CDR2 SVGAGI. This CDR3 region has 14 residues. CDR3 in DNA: TGTGCCAGCAGTACCCGGACTGCCCACACTGAAGCTTTCTTT. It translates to CASSTRTAHTEAFF.

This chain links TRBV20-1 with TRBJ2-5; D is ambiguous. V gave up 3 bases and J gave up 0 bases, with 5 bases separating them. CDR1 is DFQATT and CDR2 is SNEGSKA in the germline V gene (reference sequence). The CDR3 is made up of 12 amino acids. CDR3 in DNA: TGCAGTGCTAGCCCGTACCAAGAGACCCAGTACTTC. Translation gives CSASPYQETQYF.

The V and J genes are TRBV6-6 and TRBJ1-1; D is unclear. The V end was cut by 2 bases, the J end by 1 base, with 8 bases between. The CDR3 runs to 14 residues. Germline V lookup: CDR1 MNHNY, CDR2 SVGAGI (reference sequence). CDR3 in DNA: TGTGCCAGCAGTTACGATGTCAGGAACACTGAAGCTTTCTTT. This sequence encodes CASSYDVRNTEAFF.

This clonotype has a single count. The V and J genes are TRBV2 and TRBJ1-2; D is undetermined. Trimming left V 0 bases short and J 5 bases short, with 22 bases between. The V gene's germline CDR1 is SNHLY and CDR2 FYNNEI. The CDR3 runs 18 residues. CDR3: CASSEAGLRGVSAYGYTF. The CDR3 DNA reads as TGTGCCAGCAGTGAAGCTGGCTTGAGAGGTGTCTCGGCATATGGCTACACCTTC.

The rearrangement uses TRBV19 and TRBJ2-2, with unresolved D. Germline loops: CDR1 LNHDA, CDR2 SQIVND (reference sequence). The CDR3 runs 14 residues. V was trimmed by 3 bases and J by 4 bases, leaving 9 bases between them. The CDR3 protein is CASSIILSTGELFF. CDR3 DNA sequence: TGTGCCAGTAGTATTATCTTGTCCACCGGGGAGCTGTTTTTT.

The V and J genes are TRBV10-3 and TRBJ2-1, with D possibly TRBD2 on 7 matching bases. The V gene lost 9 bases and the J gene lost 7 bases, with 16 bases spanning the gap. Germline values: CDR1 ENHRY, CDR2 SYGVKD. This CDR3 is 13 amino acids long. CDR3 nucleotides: TGTGCCATAAGGGGGGGTGAAGATAATGAGCAGTTCTTC. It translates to CAIRGGEDNEQFF.

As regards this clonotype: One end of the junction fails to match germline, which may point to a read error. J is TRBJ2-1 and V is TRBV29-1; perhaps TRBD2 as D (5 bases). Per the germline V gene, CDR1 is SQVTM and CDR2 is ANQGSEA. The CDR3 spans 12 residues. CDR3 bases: TGCAGCAGCAGCGAGGGCGAGACGGCCGCGCTCTTC. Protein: CSSSEGETAALF.

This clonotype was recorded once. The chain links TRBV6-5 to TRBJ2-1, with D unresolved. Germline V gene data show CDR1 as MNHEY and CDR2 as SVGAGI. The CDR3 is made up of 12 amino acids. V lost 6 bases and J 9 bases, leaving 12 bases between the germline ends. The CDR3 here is CASSLRAGEQFF. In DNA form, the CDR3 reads TGTGCCAGCAGCTTACGAGCTGGTGAGCAGTTCTTC.

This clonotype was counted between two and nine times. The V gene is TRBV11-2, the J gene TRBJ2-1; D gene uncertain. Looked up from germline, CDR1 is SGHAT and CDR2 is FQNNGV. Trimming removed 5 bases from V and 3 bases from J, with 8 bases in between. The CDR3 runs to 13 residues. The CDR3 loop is CASSHDFYNEQFF. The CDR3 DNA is TGTGCCAGCAGCCACGACTTCTACAATGAGCAGTTCTTC.

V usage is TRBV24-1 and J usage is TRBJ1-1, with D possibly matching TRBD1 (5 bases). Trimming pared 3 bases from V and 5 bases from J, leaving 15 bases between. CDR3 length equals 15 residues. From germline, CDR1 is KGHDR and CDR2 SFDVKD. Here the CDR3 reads CATSDGDLWRTEAFF. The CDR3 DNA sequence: TGTGCCACCAGTGATGGGGACCTTTGGAGAACTGAAGCTTTCTTT.